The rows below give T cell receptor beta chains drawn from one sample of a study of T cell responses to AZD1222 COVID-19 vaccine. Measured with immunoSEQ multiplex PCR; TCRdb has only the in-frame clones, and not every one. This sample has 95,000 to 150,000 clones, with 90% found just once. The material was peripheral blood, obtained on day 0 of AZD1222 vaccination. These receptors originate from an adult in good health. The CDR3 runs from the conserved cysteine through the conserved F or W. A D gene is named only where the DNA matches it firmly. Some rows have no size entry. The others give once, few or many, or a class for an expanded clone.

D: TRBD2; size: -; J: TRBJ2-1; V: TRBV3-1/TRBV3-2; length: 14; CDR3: CASSQVVLADEQFF; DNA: TGTGCCAGCAGCCAAGTAGTACTAGCGGATGAGCAGTTCTTC
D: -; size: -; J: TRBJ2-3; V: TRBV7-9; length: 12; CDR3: CASSQGTDTQYF; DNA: TGTGCCAGCAGCCAAGGGACAGATACGCAGTATTTT
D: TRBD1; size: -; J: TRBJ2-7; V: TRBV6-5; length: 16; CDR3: CASSYGTGTLSAEQYF; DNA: TGTGCCAGCAGTTACGGGACAGGGACTTTATCCGCCGAGCAGTACTTC
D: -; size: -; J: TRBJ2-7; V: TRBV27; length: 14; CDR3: CASRGGVTGPEQYF; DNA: TGTGCCAGCAGGGGGGGGGTTACAGGGCCCGAGCAGTACTTC
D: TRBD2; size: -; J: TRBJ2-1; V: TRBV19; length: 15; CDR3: CASSIVAGAYNEQFF; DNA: TGTGCCAGTAGTATAGTGGCGGGAGCTTACAATGAGCAGTTCTTC
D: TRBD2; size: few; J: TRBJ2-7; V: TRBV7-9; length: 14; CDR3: CASSLAGGIHEQYF; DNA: TGTGCCAGCAGCTTAGCGGGGGGGATCCACGAGCAGTACTTC
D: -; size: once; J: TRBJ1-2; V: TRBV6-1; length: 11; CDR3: CASSEGEFHTF; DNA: TGTGCCAGCAGTGAAGGCGAATTTCACACCTTC
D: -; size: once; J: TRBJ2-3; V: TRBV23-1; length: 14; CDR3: CASSPPSGADTQYF; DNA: TGCGCCAGCAGTCCCCCCTCAGGGGCAGATACGCAGTATTTT
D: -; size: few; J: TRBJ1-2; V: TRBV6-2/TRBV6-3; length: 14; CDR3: CASSHRATNYGYTF; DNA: TGTGCCAGCAGTCACAGGGCAACTAACTATGGCTACACCTTC
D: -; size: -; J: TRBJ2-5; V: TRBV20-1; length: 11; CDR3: CSALYQETQYF; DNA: TGCAGTGCCCTCTACCAAGAGACCCAGTACTTC
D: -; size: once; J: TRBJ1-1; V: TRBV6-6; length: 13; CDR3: CASRVKANTEAFF; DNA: TGTGCCAGCAGAGTAAAGGCTAACACTGAAGCTTTCTTT
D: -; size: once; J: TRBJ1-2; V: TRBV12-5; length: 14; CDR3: CASGLQNRVGGYTF; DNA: TGTGCTAGTGGTTTGCAAAACAGGGTTGGTGGCTACACCTTC
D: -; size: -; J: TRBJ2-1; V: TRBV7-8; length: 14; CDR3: CASSLVARGNEQFF; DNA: TGTGCCAGCAGCTTAGTAGCTAGAGGGAATGAGCAGTTCTTC
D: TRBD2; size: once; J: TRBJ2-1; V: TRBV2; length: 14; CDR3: CASLGGTRAHEQFF; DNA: TGTGCCAGCCTCGGGGGGACTAGAGCCCATGAGCAGTTCTTC
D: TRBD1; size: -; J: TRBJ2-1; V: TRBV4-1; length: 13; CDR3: CASSPGQGKLQFF; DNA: TGCGCCAGCAGCCCCGGACAGGGGAAGTTGCAGTTCTTC
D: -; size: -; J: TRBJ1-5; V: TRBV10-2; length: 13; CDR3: CASTGQGGLPQHF; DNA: TGCGCCAGCACCGGACAAGGGGGATTACCCCAGCATTTT